These 29 T cell receptor beta chains came from one sample sequenced in a study of OX40 agonist ivuxolimab in advanced cancers. Profiling relied on immunoSEQ multiplex PCR, and the TCRdb table lists in-frame clones only, not all of them. Here the sample spans about 14,000 clones, around 80% being singletons. The specimen was CD4+ or CD8+ T cells sorted from blood, collected in a trial of the OX40 agonist ivuxolimab. All receptors come from an adult with an advanced solid tumor such as melanoma, head and neck, liver or kidney cancer.

The V and J genes are TRBV10-2 and TRBJ1-2; the match to TRBD1 covers 8 bases. In germline, CDR1 is WSHSY, CDR2 SAAADI. This CDR3 is built from 13 residues. V was clipped by 8 bases and J by 3 bases; unmatched bases: 5. The CDR3 loop reads CASGQDRDYGYTF. The DNA of the CDR3 is TGCGCCAGCGGACAGGACAGGGACTATGGCTACACCTTC.

This clone has just one count. The chain joins TRBV5-4 to TRBJ1-2, with D tentatively TRBD1 (5 bases). CDR3 length: 11 amino acids. V gave up 3 bases and J gave up 8 bases, with 8 bases separating them. In germline, CDR1 is SGHNT, CDR2 YYREEE (reference sequence). DNA of the CDR3: TGTGCCAGCAGCTACGGGGCCGGCTACACCTTC. This sequence encodes CASSYGAGYTF.

In this sample, this clone turned up once. The gene calls are TRBV5-3 and TRBJ1-2; a possible D gene is TRBD1 (6 bases). TRBV5-3 is placed among ORFs of uncertain function. With 8 bases removed from V and 3 bases from J, the gap between germline ends came to 17 bases. This CDR3 region has 14 residues. In DNA form, the CDR3 reads TGTGCCAGCAGCCTTCGACAGGTAGACTATGGCTACACCTTC. The encoded protein is CASSLRQVDYGYTF.

The chain carries TRBV27 and TRBJ2-7; 9 bases are shared with TRBD2. The V segment lost 0 bases and the J segment 2 bases; nucleotides outside the gene matches: 2. Per germline, CDR1 MNHEY and CDR2 SMNVEV (reference sequence). The CDR3 extends over 15 amino acids. CDR3 residues: CASSLSASGAYEQYF. The CDR3 region has the DNA TGTGCCAGCAGTTTATCGGCTAGCGGGGCCTACGAGCAGTACTTC.

V is TRBV5-6 and J is TRBJ1-2; no clear D. Germline loops: CDR1 SGHDT, CDR2 YYEEEE. The ends were cut back, 4 bases at V and 4 bases at J, with 11 bases in the middle. This CDR3 spans 13 amino acids. Written as DNA, the CDR3 is TGTGCCAGCAGCCACCGGGCCTTCTATGGCTACACCTTC. It encodes CASSHRAFYGYTF.

This sequence joins TRBV19 and TRBJ1-1; D may be TRBD1 (6 bases). Germline assignment: CDR1 LNHDA and CDR2 SQIVND (reference sequence). The CDR3 spans 16 residues. Between the trimmed V and J ends, which lost 3 bases and 5 bases, there was a span of 19 bases. Written as DNA, the CDR3 is TGTGCCAGTAGTATTTATGGAGGGGGAATGAGAACTGAAGCTTTCTTT. Translation: CASSIYGGGMRTEAFF. Looking up the rest from reference TRBV19 and TRBJ1-1 gives the full variable domain: DGGITQSPKYLFRKEGQNVTLSCEQNLNHDAMYWYRQDPGQGLRLIYYSQIVNDFQKGDIAEGYSVSREKKESFPLTVTSAQKNPTAFYLCASSIYGGGMRTEAFFGQGTRLTVV.

The chain couples TRBV29-1 to TRBJ1-1, with D unresolved. Per the germline V gene, CDR1 is SQVTM and CDR2 is ANQGSEA. V lost 4 bases and J 6 bases, leaving 6 bases between the germline ends. The CDR3 covers 10 residues. The CDR3 is CSVGAPEAFF. For the CDR3, the DNA is TGCAGCGTTGGGGCCCCTGAAGCTTTCTTT. Based on the CDR3 plus reference TRBV29-1 and TRBJ1-1, the full variable domain is SAVISQKPSRDICQRGTSLTIQCQVDSQVTMMFWYRQQPGQSLTLIATANQGSEATYESGFVIDKFPISRPNLTFSTLTVSNMSPEDSSIYLCSVGAPEAFFGQGTRLTVV.

The rearrangement uses TRBV7-3 and TRBJ2-1; TRBD2 agrees at 11 bases. Germline V lookup: CDR1 SGHTA, CDR2 FQGTGA. V trimming: 1 base; J trimming: 3 bases; junction bases outside the gene matches: 2. This CDR3 has 16 residues. The CDR3 is CASSLMGTSGYNEQFF. The CDR3 nucleotides are TGTGCCAGCAGCTTAATGGGGACTAGCGGCTACAATGAGCAGTTCTTC.

As DNA, the CDR3 is TGTGCCAGCAGCCCAGAGGGGCTCCCCCAAGAGACCCAGTACTTC. This gives the protein CASSPEGLPQETQYF. The V call is TRBV9, the J call TRBJ2-5; either TRBD1 or TRBD2 may fit D (5 bases each). CDR3 length: 15 amino acids. V lost 4 bases, J lost 1 base, and 14 bases lay in between. Germline V CDR1 and CDR2: SGDLS, YYNGEE.

The chain couples TRBV7-9 to TRBJ1-5; possibly TRBD1 for D (5 bases). The germline V gene has CDR1 SEHNR and CDR2 FQNEAQ (reference sequence). The CDR3 runs to 13 residues. The ends were cut back, 5 bases at V and 7 bases at J, with 12 bases in the middle. This CDR3 reads CASSDQGPQPQHF. DNA for the CDR3: TGTGCCAGCAGCGACCAGGGCCCCCAGCCCCAGCATTTT.

The DNA for the CDR3 is TGTGCCAGCAGCTTTCGCGGGGGCGGGGATGAGCAGTTCTTC. Amino acids: CASSFRGGGDEQFF. The chain carries TRBV11-3 and TRBJ2-1, with D tentatively TRBD2 (7 bases). Germline-derived CDR1 and CDR2 are SGHNT and YENEEA. V lost 3 bases and J lost 8, with 14 bases in between. The length of the CDR3 is 14 residues.

The chain couples TRBV7-6 to TRBJ2-5; 8 bases line up with TRBD1. Germline trimming cut 5 bases from V and 5 bases from J; bases unmatched to any gene: 13. The CDR3 loop spans 16 amino acids. CDR1 and CDR2 (germline): SGHVS, FNYEAQ. The CDR3 here is CASSGRRQGARETQYF. The DNA for the CDR3 is TGTGCCAGCAGCGGAAGGAGGCAGGGGGCACGGGAGACCCAGTACTTC.

CDR3 loop: CASSFRREAHYEQYF. The CDR3 nucleotides are TGTGCCAGCAGCTTCCGGAGGGAGGCCCACTACGAGCAGTACTTC. The chain links TRBV5-6 to TRBJ2-7; D is perhaps TRBD2 (6 bases). CDR1 is SGHDT, CDR2 YYEEEE, per germline. The length of the CDR3 is 15 residues. V was shortened by 2 bases and J by 3 bases, with 15 bases between the two germline ends.

This sequence joins TRBV13 and TRBJ2-7; 8 positions match TRBD1. V was clipped by 6 bases and J by 6 bases; unmatched bases: 10. Per germline, CDR1 PRHDT and CDR2 FYEKMQ (reference sequence). The CDR3 is 14 amino acids. The CDR3 protein is CASSEGQGAGEQYF. Here the CDR3 DNA reads TGTGCCAGCAGTGAAGGGCAGGGGGCCGGCGAGCAGTACTTC. Complete variable domain (other parts from reference TRBV13 and TRBJ2-7): AAGVIQSPRHLIKEKRETATLKCYPIPRHDTVYWYQQGPGQDPQFLISFYEKMQSDKGSIPDRFSAQQFSDYHSELNMSSLELGDSALYFCASSEGQGAGEQYFGPGTRLTVT.

The chain uses TRBV28 and TRBJ1-6, with D possibly matching TRBD1 (5 bases). From germline, CDR1 is MDHEN and CDR2 SYDVKM. The CDR3 has 16 amino acids. Trimming removed 2 bases from V and 1 base from J, with 9 bases in between. The chain's CDR3 is CASSLGGGSYNSPLHF. The CDR3, as DNA: TGTGCCAGCAGTTTAGGGGGGGGTTCCTATAATTCACCCCTCCACTTT.

This sequence joins TRBV7-2 and TRBJ2-2; 10 bases are shared with TRBD2. In germline, CDR1 is SGHTA, CDR2 FQGNSA. The J segment lost 6 bases and the V segment lost 5 bases, leaving 12 bases of the junction unmatched. This CDR3 comprises 17 residues. The CDR3 here is CASSPTPGLAIPGELFF. CDR3 DNA: TGTGCCAGCAGCCCGACCCCGGGACTAGCGATTCCCGGGGAGCTGTTTTTT.

The chain employs TRBV27 and TRBJ1-5, with a weak D call TRBD1 (5 bases). Germline assignment: CDR1 MNHEY and CDR2 SMNVEV (reference sequence). This CDR3 has 16 amino acids. V dropped 2 bases and J dropped 0 bases, with 11 bases sitting between them. The CDR3 is CASSLRDGYSNQPQHF. CDR3 DNA sequence: TGTGCCAGCAGTTTAAGGGACGGATATAGCAATCAGCCCCAGCATTTT.

This chain uses TRBV9 with TRBJ2-5; D remains ambiguous. The CDR3 totals 14 residues. Trimming left V 0 bases short and J 3 bases short, with 9 bases between. Germline values: CDR1 SGDLS, CDR2 YYNGEE. DNA for the CDR3: TGTGCCAGCAGCGTAGAGGCCAGCGAAGAGACCCAGTACTTC. This sequence encodes CASSVEASEETQYF.

The rearrangement uses TRBV19 and TRBJ2-1; 9 nucleotides align to TRBD2. Germline-derived CDR1 and CDR2 are LNHDA and SQIVND (reference sequence). This CDR3 spans 15 amino acids. J lost 7 bases, V lost 3 bases, and 7 bases had no gene match. This CDR3 reads CASSIISGSRNEQFF. The CDR3 coding sequence is TGTGCCAGTAGTATTATTAGCGGGAGCAGGAATGAGCAGTTCTTC.

V gene TRBV10-3 combines with J gene TRBJ2-1, with 13 bases aligning to TRBD2. The germline gives CDR1 ENHRY, CDR2 SYGVKD. The ends lost 4 bases at V and 8 bases at J; junction bases unmatched: 11. This CDR3 comprises 17 residues. CDR3 in DNA: TGTGCCATCAGTGGGGGACTAGCGGGAAGCTTCGGGGATGAGCAGTTCTTC. This gives the protein CAISGGLAGSFGDEQFF.

This clone came up once. The chain joins TRBV28 to TRBJ2-1; D is uncertain. CDR1 and CDR2 (germline): MDHEN, SYDVKM. Trimming cost V 3 bases and J 0 bases, with 6 bases left between them. The CDR3 is 14 residues long. The CDR3 nucleotides read TGTGCCAGCAGTTTTTCATCCTCCTACAATGAGCAGTTCTTC. Amino acid sequence: CASSFSSSYNEQFF.

V and J are TRBV13 and TRBJ2-7; D possibly matches TRBD1 or TRBD2 (5 bases each). This CDR3 has 13 residues. The V and J ends lost 4 bases and 0 bases respectively, with 7 bases between them. Germline CDR1 is PRHDT and CDR2 is FYEKMQ (reference sequence). The CDR3 nucleotides read TGTGCCAGCAGCTCCGGGGCCTCCTACGAGCAGTACTTC. Translated, it gives CASSSGASYEQYF.

The chain combines TRBV12-2 with TRBJ1-3; whether TRBD1, the table's D call, matches the DNA was not checked. TRBV12-2 is a pseudogene segment. The CDR3 extends over 15 amino acids. Here the CDR3 DNA reads TGTGCCACCGATTCGACAGGGAGCGGTGGAAACACCATATATTTT. Translation gives CATDSTGSGGNTIYF.

The chain couples TRBV15 to TRBJ2-1, with D possibly TRBD2 on 6 matching bases. This CDR3 contains 16 residues. CDR1 is LNHNV, CDR2 YYDKDF, per germline (reference sequence). Trimming left V 5 bases short and J 3 bases short, with 17 bases between. Here the CDR3 reads CATSRDGGRLYNEQFF. Here the CDR3 DNA reads TGTGCCACCAGCCGGGATGGGGGGAGACTCTACAATGAGCAGTTCTTC. The variable domain in full, with the rest retrieved from reference TRBV15 and TRBJ2-1, is DAMVIQNPRYQVTQFGKPVTLSCSQTLNHNVMYWYQQKSSQAPKLLFHYYDKDFNNEADTPDNFQSRRPNTSFCFLDIRSPGLGDTAMYLCATSRDGGRLYNEQFFGPGTRLTVL.

The chain joins TRBV4-1 to TRBJ1-1, with D uncertain. The CDR3 has 15 residues. In germline, CDR1 is MGHRA, CDR2 YSYEKL. V shed 0 bases and J shed 5 bases, with 13 bases lying between them. The CDR3 DNA follows: TGCGCCAGCAGCCAAGATTTTCATCAAGGGACTGAAGCTTTCTTT. It is translated as CASSQDFHQGTEAFF.

The chain links TRBV11-2 to TRBJ2-2, with 16 bases that match TRBD2. The V and J ends lost 4 bases and 4 bases, in that order; junction bases with no gene match: 9. There are 19 residues in the CDR3. Germline CDR1 SGHAT, CDR2 FQNNGV. CDR3: CASSSPGTSGRAVTGELFF. DNA of the CDR3: TGTGCCAGCAGCTCCCCCGGGACTAGCGGGAGGGCCGTCACCGGGGAGCTGTTTTTT.

The rearrangement joins TRBV4-1 to TRBJ2-7; possibly TRBD1 for D (6 bases). Germline assignment: CDR1 MGHRA and CDR2 YSYEKL. The ends were cut back, 0 bases at V and 0 bases at J, with 12 bases in the middle. The CDR3 length is 16 residues. The CDR3 sequence: CASSQDPTGSSYEQYF. CDR3 coding DNA: TGCGCCAGCAGCCAAGACCCCACAGGGAGCTCCTACGAGCAGTACTTC.

This rearrangement joins TRBV21-1 to TRBJ1-1. TRBV21-1 is deemed a pseudogene. The CDR3 contains 14 residues. The CDR3 is CASTTGTENTEAFF. The CDR3 region has the DNA TGTGCCAGCACCACCGGGACGGAGAACACTGAAGCTTTCTTT.

As concerns this clone: The same CDR3 is also encoded by other DNA sequences in this sample. This rearrangement joins TRBV13 to TRBJ2-7; 11 bases align to TRBD1. The CDR3 has 15 amino acids. From germline, CDR1 is PRHDT and CDR2 FYEKMQ (reference sequence). The V segment lost 3 bases and the J segment 2 bases; nucleotides outside the gene matches: 3. The CDR3 nucleotides are TGTGCCAGCAGCTTTGGGACAGGGGGAACCTACGAGCAGTACTTC. Its translation is CASSFGTGGTYEQYF.